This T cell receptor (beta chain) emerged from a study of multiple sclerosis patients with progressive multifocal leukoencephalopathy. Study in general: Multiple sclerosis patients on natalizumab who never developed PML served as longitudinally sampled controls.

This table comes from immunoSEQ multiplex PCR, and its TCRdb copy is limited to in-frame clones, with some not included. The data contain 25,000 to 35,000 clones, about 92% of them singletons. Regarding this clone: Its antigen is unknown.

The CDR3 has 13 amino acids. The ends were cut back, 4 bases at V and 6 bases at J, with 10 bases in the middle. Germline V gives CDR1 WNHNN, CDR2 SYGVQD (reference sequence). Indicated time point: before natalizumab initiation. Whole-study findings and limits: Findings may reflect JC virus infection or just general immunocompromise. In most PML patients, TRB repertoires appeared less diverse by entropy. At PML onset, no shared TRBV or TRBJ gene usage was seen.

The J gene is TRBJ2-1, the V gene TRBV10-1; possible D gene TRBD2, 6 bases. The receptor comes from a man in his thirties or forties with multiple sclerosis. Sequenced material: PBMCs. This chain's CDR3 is CASSAGLLNEQFF. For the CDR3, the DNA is TGCGCCAGCAGTGCGGGACTTCTCAATGAGCAGTTCTTC.